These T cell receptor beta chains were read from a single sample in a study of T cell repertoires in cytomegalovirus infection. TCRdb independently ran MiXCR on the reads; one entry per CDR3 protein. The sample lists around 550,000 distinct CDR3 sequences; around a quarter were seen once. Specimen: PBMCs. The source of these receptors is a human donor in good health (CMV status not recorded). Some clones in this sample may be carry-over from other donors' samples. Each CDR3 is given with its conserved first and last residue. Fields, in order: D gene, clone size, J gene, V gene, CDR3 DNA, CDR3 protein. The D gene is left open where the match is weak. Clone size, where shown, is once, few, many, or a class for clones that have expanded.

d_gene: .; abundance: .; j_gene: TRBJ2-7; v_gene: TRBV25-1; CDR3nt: TGTGCCAGCAGTGAATCTGGGAGCTCCTACGAGCAGTACTTC; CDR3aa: CASSESGSSYEQYF
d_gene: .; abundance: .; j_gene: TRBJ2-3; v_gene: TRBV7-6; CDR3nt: TGTGCCAGCAGCTTAGTAGCGACTAGCACAGATACGCAGTATTTT; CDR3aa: CASSLVATSTDTQYF
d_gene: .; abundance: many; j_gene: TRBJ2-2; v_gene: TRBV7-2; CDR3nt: TGTGCCAGCAGCTACTTAGGGGGACGTTCCGGGGAGCTGTTTTTT; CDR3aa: CASSYLGGRSGELFF
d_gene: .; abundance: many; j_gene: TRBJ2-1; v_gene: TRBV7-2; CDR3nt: TGTGCCAGCAGCTTAGACCCTACAGGGCCCCTCTACAATGAGCAGTTCTTC; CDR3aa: CASSLDPTGPLYNEQFF
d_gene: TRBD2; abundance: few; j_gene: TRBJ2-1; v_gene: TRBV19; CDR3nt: TGTGCCAGTGGTGGGACTAGCGGGCCCTACAATGAGCAGTTCTTC; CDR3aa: CASGGTSGPYNEQFF
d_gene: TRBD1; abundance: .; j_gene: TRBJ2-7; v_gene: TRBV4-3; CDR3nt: TGCGCCAGCAGCCCGACAGGGACCGAGCAGTACTTC; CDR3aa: CASSPTGTEQYF
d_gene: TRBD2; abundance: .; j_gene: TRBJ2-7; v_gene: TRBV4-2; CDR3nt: TGTGCCAGCAGCCTCCGCGGTAGCGGGGGCTACGAGCAGTACTTC; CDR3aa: CASSLRGSGGYEQYF
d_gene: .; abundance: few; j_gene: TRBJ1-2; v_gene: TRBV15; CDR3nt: TGTGCCACCAGCAGAGAACAGAGTTTGGGCTACACCTTC; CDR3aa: CATSREQSLGYTF
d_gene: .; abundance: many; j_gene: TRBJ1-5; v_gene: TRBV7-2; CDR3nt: TGTGCCAGCAGCTTAGAAGGCGGTCAGCCCCAGCATTTT; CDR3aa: CASSLEGGQPQHF
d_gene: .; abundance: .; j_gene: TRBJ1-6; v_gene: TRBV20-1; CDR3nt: TGCAGTGCTAGAGTATTAACAGTAGGGTCACCCCTCCACTTT; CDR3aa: CSARVLTVGSPLHF
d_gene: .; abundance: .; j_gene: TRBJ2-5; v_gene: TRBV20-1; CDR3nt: TGCAGTGCTAGACCTATACCCTTGGAGACCCAGTACTTC; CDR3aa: CSARPIPLETQYF
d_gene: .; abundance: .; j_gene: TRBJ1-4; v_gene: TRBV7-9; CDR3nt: TGTGCCAGCAGCCCCGGGATAGGGTCAAATGAAAAACTGTTTTTT; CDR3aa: CASSPGIGSNEKLFF